The 18 T cell receptor beta chains given below trace back to one sample, sequenced in a study of T cell responses to AZD1222 COVID-19 vaccine. The method was immunoSEQ multiplex PCR; TCRdb's version includes in-frame clones alone and lacks a portion of them. The table records approximately 150,000 clones, around 83% of them present only once. Source: peripheral blood, taken 28 days after the second AZD1222 dose. These receptors were collected from an adult who received the AZD1222 COVID-19 vaccine.

V and J are TRBV6-2 or TRBV6-3 and TRBJ1-1, with TRBD1 matching 8 bases. Germline V gene lookup returns CDR1 MNHEY and CDR2 SVGEGT. The CDR3 extends over 17 amino acids. With 0 bases clipped from V and 4 bases from J, the junction kept 10 bases outside the gene matches. This CDR3 is CASSYSLTGVRGTEAFF. CDR3 DNA: TGTGCCAGCAGTTACTCTTTGACAGGGGTAAGGGGCACTGAAGCTTTCTTT.

The chain couples TRBV4-1 to TRBJ1-2; D gene unclear. This CDR3 region has 14 residues. With 2 bases removed from V and 2 bases from J, the gap between germline ends came to 9 bases. Germline V gene sequence: CDR1 MGHRA, CDR2 YSYEKL. CDR3 bases: TGCGCCAGCAGCCAACCGAACGGCAACTATGGCTACACCTTC. This encodes CASSQPNGNYGYTF.

This chain connects TRBV18 to TRBJ1-4; possibly TRBD1 for D (6 bases). V shed 0 bases and J shed 4 bases, with 9 bases lying between them. This CDR3 contains 15 residues. Germline-derived CDR1 and CDR2 are KGHSH and LQKENI. In nucleotides, the CDR3 is TGTGCCAGCTCACCACCAACAGGGCTTAATGAAAAACTGTTTTTT. Protein: CASSPPTGLNEKLFF.

The chain combines TRBV7-9 with TRBJ2-1, with a tentative D call TRBD1 (5 bases). Germline lookup yields CDR1 SEHNR and CDR2 FQNEAQ (reference sequence). V lost 1 base and J lost 5, with 9 bases in between. The CDR3 length is 14 residues. This CDR3 is CASSLGRVDNEQFF. CDR3 nucleotides: TGTGCCAGCAGCTTAGGCAGGGTGGACAATGAGCAGTTCTTC.

Written as DNA, the CDR3 is TGTGCCAGCAGGAGGGCGGGAGGGCCTTACGAGCAGTACTTC. This codes for CASRRAGGPYEQYF. The chain is built from TRBV2 and TRBJ2-7, with TRBD2 matching 9 bases. The CDR3 is 14 amino acids. With 6 bases clipped from V and 4 bases from J, the junction kept 7 bases outside the gene matches. The germline gives CDR1 SNHLY, CDR2 FYNNEI.

The chain employs TRBV2 and TRBJ1-1, with D possibly being TRBD1 (6 bases). Trimming cost V 6 bases and J 1 base, with 15 bases left between them. This CDR3 has 15 residues. Germline V gene sequence: CDR1 SNHLY, CDR2 FYNNEI. The CDR3 DNA reads TGTGCCAGCAGCGCAGGGGATAGGGAGAACACTGAAGCTTTCTTT. Its protein product is CASSAGDRENTEAFF.

V gene TRBV21-1 combines with J gene TRBJ1-6. TRBV21-1 is a documented pseudogene. CDR3 length: 15 residues. DNA for the CDR3: TGTGCCAGCAGCAAAGAGGGTCACTTTGGGTCACCCCTCCACTTT. Translation gives CASSKEGHFGSPLHF.

V and J are TRBV29-1 and TRBJ2-1; D not certain. CDR3 length: 11 amino acids. Germline V gene lookup returns CDR1 SQVTM and CDR2 ANQGSEA. V gave up 1 base and J gave up 6 bases, with 4 bases separating them. The CDR3 nucleotides are TGCAGCGTTGAAGGGGTCAATGAGCAGTTCTTC. It translates to CSVEGVNEQFF.

The chain joins TRBV5-8 to TRBJ2-7; D is unresolved. CDR3 length equals 11 residues. Germline CDR1 SGHTS, CDR2 YDEGEE. V lost 2 bases, J lost 5 bases, and 5 bases lay in between. CDR3: CASSLLHEQYF. The CDR3, as DNA: TGTGCCAGCAGCTTATTGCACGAGCAGTACTTC.

The rearrangement links TRBV4-1 to TRBJ1-3; 9 bases are a match to TRBD1. The CDR3 sequence is 18 residues long. Per germline, CDR1 MGHRA and CDR2 YSYEKL. With V trimmed by 1 base and J by 4 bases, 11 bases remained unmatched. CDR3 sequence: CASSQGTGGWLSGNTIYF. DNA for the CDR3: TGCGCCAGCAGCCAAGGAACAGGGGGCTGGTTGTCCGGAAACACCATATATTTT.

CDR3 coding DNA: TGCGCCAGCAGTGTGGGGTCGGCCAAAAACATTCAGTACTTC. Amino acids: CASSVGSAKNIQYF. The chain combines TRBV10-2 with TRBJ2-4; D is ambiguous. V was cut by 4 bases and J by 1 base, with 8 bases left in between. The CDR3 is 14 residues long. Looked up from germline, CDR1 is WSHSY and CDR2 is SAAADI.

The V call is TRBV5-4, the J call TRBJ2-1, with 9 bases fitting TRBD2. Germline V gene data show CDR1 as SGHNT and CDR2 as YYREEE (reference sequence). V lost 6 bases to trimming and J lost 10 bases; unmatched junction nucleotides: 14. This CDR3 is built from 15 residues. The CDR3 region is CASTPWGLARGEQFF. In DNA form, the CDR3 reads TGTGCCAGCACCCCGTGGGGACTAGCTAGGGGCGAGCAGTTCTTC. The full variable domain, with the rest looked up from reference TRBV5-4 and TRBJ2-1, is ETGVTQSPTHLIKTRGQQVTLRCSSQSGHNTVSWYQQALGQGPQFIFQYYREEENGRGNFPPRFSGLQFPNYSSELNVNALELDDSALYLCASTPWGLARGEQFFGPGTRLTVL.

V usage is TRBV27 and J usage is TRBJ2-2, with D maybe TRBD1 (5 bases). The ends were cut back, 6 bases at V and 2 bases at J, with 7 bases in the middle. CDR1 and CDR2 (germline): MNHEY, SMNVEV (reference sequence). The CDR3 is made up of 13 amino acids. This chain's CDR3 is CASRQENTGELFF. The CDR3 DNA sequence: TGTGCCAGCAGACAGGAAAACACCGGGGAGCTGTTTTTT.

This sequence joins TRBV14 and TRBJ2-5; D call uncertain. The ends were cut back, 4 bases at V and 5 bases at J, with 11 bases in the middle. Germline V lookup: CDR1 SGHDN, CDR2 FVKESK. The CDR3 has 13 amino acids. The CDR3 protein is CASSRNLEETQYF. The CDR3 region has the DNA TGTGCCAGCAGCCGAAATTTAGAGGAGACCCAGTACTTC.

The rearrangement uses TRBV4-1 and TRBJ2-1, with D tentatively TRBD2 (6 bases). Between the trimmed V and J ends, which lost 4 bases and 0 bases, there was a span of 13 bases. The germline V gene has CDR1 MGHRA and CDR2 YSYEKL. The CDR3 has 16 residues. The CDR3 region is CASSPSRGSSYNEQFF. The CDR3 DNA reads as TGCGCCAGCAGCCCATCCCGGGGGAGCTCCTACAATGAGCAGTTCTTC.

This chain uses TRBV20-1 with TRBJ2-3, with D unclear. The germline CDR1 and CDR2 sequences are DFQATT and SNEGSKA (reference sequence). CDR3 length: 11 residues. Trimming pared 8 bases from V and 5 bases from J, leaving 11 bases between. The CDR3 loop reads CSPPIGDTQYF. In nucleotides, the CDR3 is TGCAGTCCACCGATTGGAGATACGCAGTATTTT.

V usage is TRBV19 and J usage is TRBJ1-6, with TRBD1 matching over 7 bases. Trimming at V came to 5 bases and at J to 16 bases, leaving 11 bases not matched to a gene. The germline CDR1 and CDR2 sequences are LNHDA and SQIVND (reference sequence). The CDR3 covers 13 residues. The CDR3 region has the DNA TGTGCCAGTAGTGTCCGACAGGGCGAGAGTCTCCACTTT. Encoded protein: CASSVRQGESLHF.

This clone was detected only once. This chain joins TRBV11-2 and TRBJ2-1; D perhaps matches TRBD2 (5 bases). Germline CDR1 reads SGHAT; CDR2 reads FQNNGV. Trimming cost V 1 base and J 9 bases, with 19 bases left between them. The CDR3 length is 16 residues. The CDR3 sequence is CASSLGRPSTSSEQFF. Here the CDR3 DNA reads TGTGCCAGCAGCTTAGGACGGCCCTCTACTAGTAGTGAGCAGTTCTTC.